In its sample, the clone carrying this T cell receptor (beta chain) was seen once. Generated by immunoSEQ multiplex PCR, the TCRdb table keeps only in-frame clones and is missing some. This sample yields around 140,000 clones, of which about 85% are seen a single time; roughly 2.6% belongs to the top ten. V dropped 2 bases and J dropped 5 bases, with 9 bases sitting between them. This CDR3 contains 14 residues. Germline assignment: CDR1 ENHRY and CDR2 SYGVKD. This sample is part of a study of blood T cell repertoires in COVID-19. The sequence was collected from a human donor with acute or convalescent COVID-19. The donor label of this sample is uncertain. The sequenced sample was peripheral blood. The chain combines TRBV10-3 with TRBJ1-4; possible D gene TRBD1, 5 bases. Here the CDR3 reads CAISEDRRNEKLFF. CDR3 in DNA: TGTGCCATCAGTGAGGACAGACGGAATGAAAAACTGTTTTTT.